This T cell receptor (beta chain) derives from a study of blood T cell repertoires in COVID-19. Study information: Donors in the United States, Italy and Spain gave samples during acute or convalescent COVID-19.

Seattle participants joined during active infection and were tracked over time. In the original analysis: Researchers report that nucleated cell counts were estimated from reference gene primer amplification. Using immunoSEQ multiplex PCR, the repertoire was profiled, and TCRdb retains in-frame clones only, with some absent. V, J and clone size reflect that table, while D and trimming were determined from the DNA. The sample carries approximately 330,000 clones, 90% recorded once. The sequence derives from a woman aged 40 to 55 with COVID-19, enrolled during active disease. Input material: peripheral blood.

As DNA, the CDR3 is TGTGCCAGCAGCCCCGGCCGTACATCGCGGGCGGGTTTCTTT. Its protein is CASSPGRTSRAGFF. The chain recombines TRBV14 with TRBJ1-1, with D unresolved. Germline V gene data show CDR1 as SGHDN and CDR2 as FVKESK. V dropped 4 bases and J dropped 13 bases, with 22 bases sitting between them. The CDR3 totals 14 residues.